These 14 T cell receptor beta chains were sequenced from one sample in a study of identifying expanded T cells in peripheral blood. Method: immunoSEQ multiplex PCR; TCRdb's copy keeps in-frame clones and lacks some. In the table there are tens of thousands of clones, roughly 84% of which are singletons. The sample taken for sequencing was blood. The source of these receptors is a person aged 18 to 70 in good health.

This chain links TRBV7-9 with TRBJ2-2, with 11 bases lining up with TRBD1. The CDR3 is 16 residues long. Germline lookup yields CDR1 SEHNR and CDR2 FQNEAQ (reference sequence). V was clipped by 5 bases and J by 3 bases; unmatched bases: 5. The CDR3 protein is CASSRGTGGYTGELFF. The CDR3 nucleotides are TGTGCCAGCAGCCGAGGGACAGGGGGTTACACCGGGGAGCTGTTTTTT.

The genes are TRBV9 and TRBJ1-5, with D perhaps matching TRBD1 (5 bases). The CDR3 runs to 14 residues. Per germline, CDR1 SGDLS and CDR2 YYNGEE. Trimming stripped 3 bases from V and 5 bases from J, with 12 bases between. CDR3 amino acids: CASSGGGSHQPQHF. CDR3 sequence (DNA): TGTGCCAGCAGCGGCGGGGGATCCCATCAGCCCCAGCATTTT. Based on the CDR3 plus reference TRBV9 and TRBJ1-5, the full variable domain is DSGVTQTPKHLITATGQRVTLRCSPRSGDLSVYWYQQSLDQGLQFLIQYYNGEERAKGNILERFSAQQFPDLHSELNLSSLELGDSALYFCASSGGGSHQPQHFGDGTRLSIL.

The rearrangement uses TRBV2 and TRBJ2-5, with D possibly TRBD1 on 6 matching bases. The CDR3 sequence is 14 residues long. V lost 3 bases and J 5 bases, leaving 13 bases between the germline ends. Looked up from germline, CDR1 is SNHLY and CDR2 is FYNNEI. The chain's CDR3 is CASSDGQPRETQYF. The CDR3 DNA follows: TGTGCCAGCAGTGATGGACAGCCGAGGGAGACCCAGTACTTC.

The chain carries TRBV7-8 and TRBJ1-3; no clear D. Trimming removed 5 bases at V and 0 bases at J, with 17 bases between. Germline CDR1 is SGHVS and CDR2 is FQNEAQ. This CDR3 is 17 amino acids long. DNA for the CDR3: TGTGCCAGCAGCCCAAGTAGGGTGCGCCGCTCTGGAAACACCATATATTTT. Amino acid sequence: CASSPSRVRRSGNTIYF.

The sample holds many counts of this clone. J is TRBJ1-2 and V is TRBV28; 11 bases line up with TRBD1. CDR1 is MDHEN and CDR2 is SYDVKM in the germline V gene. V trimming: 5 bases; J trimming: 4 bases; junction bases outside the gene matches: 9. The CDR3 length is 16 residues. The CDR3 DNA sequence: TGTGCCAGCAGTGTAGTTCGGACAGGGGGCACCTATGGCTACACCTTC. Translated, it gives CASSVVRTGGTYGYTF.

This clone occurred once. The chain is built from TRBV28 and TRBJ2-7; 9 nucleotides align to TRBD2. The CDR3 runs to 15 residues. V lost 3 bases to trimming and J lost 5 bases; unmatched junction nucleotides: 8. Germline V gene lookup returns CDR1 MDHEN and CDR2 SYDVKM. CDR3 DNA sequence: TGTGCCAGCAGTTTGACCCTAGCGGGACTCGACGAGCAGTACTTC. Translation gives CASSLTLAGLDEQYF.

This clone appeared once. J is TRBJ2-7 and V is TRBV27; possibly TRBD1 for D (7 bases). This CDR3 spans 14 amino acids. Per the germline V gene, CDR1 is MNHEY and CDR2 is SMNVEV (reference sequence). V was cut by 6 bases and J by 1 base, with 13 bases left in between. The DNA for the CDR3 is TGTGCCAGCAGCCGACAGGGAGGTTCCTACGAGCAGTACTTC. This sequence encodes CASSRQGGSYEQYF.

The chain carries TRBV12-5 and TRBJ2-1; TRBD2 aligns across 12 bases. The CDR3 is made up of 15 amino acids. Germline V gene lookup returns CDR1 LGHNT and CDR2 FRNRAP. V was pared by 6 bases and J by 5 bases, with 5 bases of the junction left unmatched. CDR3 region: CASGTGLAGNNEQFF. The CDR3 DNA reads TGTGCTAGTGGAACCGGACTAGCGGGGAACAATGAGCAGTTCTTC.

This clone was counted between two and nine times. The genes are TRBV28 and TRBJ2-7, with D possibly TRBD1 on 7 matching bases. Trimming removed 5 bases from V and 9 bases from J, with 20 bases in between. The CDR3 runs to 14 residues. The germline V gene has CDR1 MDHEN and CDR2 SYDVKM. This CDR3 is CASSPTTGTDAQYF. CDR3 bases: TGTGCCAGCAGTCCCACGACAGGGACTGACGCGCAGTACTTC.

This chain connects TRBV6-1 to TRBJ1-5; 7 bases match TRBD1. Trimming removed 10 bases from V and 3 bases from J; junction bases left unmatched: 6. CDR3 length: 13 amino acids. The germline gives CDR1 MNHNS, CDR2 SASEGT. The CDR3, as DNA: TGTGCCATTTGGACAGGCAACAATCAGCCCCAGCATTTT. Amino acid sequence: CAIWTGNNQPQHF.

In its sample, this clone was seen once. The chain joins TRBV6-5 to TRBJ1-2; D is ambiguous. CDR1 is MNHEY and CDR2 is SVGAGI in the germline V gene. The CDR3 is 13 amino acids. Trimming shortened V by 5 bases and J by 11 bases, and 18 bases separated the two germline ends. The CDR3 reads CASSLGSSARYTF. The CDR3 nucleotides read TGTGCCAGCAGTCTGGGGTCTTCGGCGAGGTACACCTTC.

For the CDR3, the DNA is TGTGCCAGCAGTCCGCCCGACATAGGACTCCATCAGCCCCAGCATTTT. It yields the protein CASSPPDIGLHQPQHF. The chain couples TRBV28 to TRBJ1-5; D gene unclear. The CDR3 sequence is 16 residues long. V gave up 5 bases and J gave up 5 bases, with 19 bases separating them. The germline V gene encodes CDR1 MDHEN and CDR2 SYDVKM.

This clone was seen a few times. CDR3: CASSLGRGGYTF. The CDR3 DNA reads as TGTGCCAGCAGTTTAGGCAGGGGGGGCTACACCTTC. The rearrangement uses TRBV28 and TRBJ1-2; 7 nucleotides agree with TRBD1. Germline V CDR1 and CDR2: MDHEN, SYDVKM. With 2 bases clipped from V and 8 bases from J, the junction kept 2 bases outside the gene matches. The CDR3 totals 12 residues.

This clone was seen once. The chain links TRBV28 to TRBJ1-2, with a tentative D call TRBD1 (5 bases). Germline V gene sequence: CDR1 MDHEN, CDR2 SYDVKM. V dropped 6 bases and J dropped 2 bases, with 13 bases sitting between them. The CDR3 is 14 residues long. The CDR3 DNA reads TGTGCCAGCAGACTACCGGGACTAAACTATGGCTACACCTTC. Its protein is CASRLPGLNYGYTF.